Below, 24 T cell receptor beta chains from the same sample are listed, as sequenced in a study of cytomegalovirus exposure and HLA in healthy donors. With 60 Vbeta and 13 Jbeta primers, the PCR was carried out. The protocol was immunoSEQ multiplex PCR, while the TCRdb copy is restricted to in-frame clones and leaves out a portion. The data show 100,000 to 150,000 clones, approximately 80% seen once. The sequencing sample was made of PBMCs. The source of these receptors is a man aged 18 to 29 in good health and CMV-seronegative.

J is TRBJ2-7 and V is TRBV2, with D hard to call. This CDR3 is 14 amino acids long. With 4 bases removed from V and 2 bases from J, the gap between germline ends came to 12 bases. CDR1 and CDR2 from the germline V gene are SNHLY and FYNNEI. The CDR3: CASSGWVGAYEQYF. CDR3 coding DNA: TGTGCCAGCAGTGGGTGGGTAGGAGCCTACGAGCAGTACTTC.

In DNA form, the CDR3 reads TGTGCCAGCGGCCGGGACCGGGAGGGCGAGCAGTACTTC. This translates into CASGRDREGEQYF. The rearrangement uses TRBV6-1 and TRBJ2-7; TRBD2 agrees at 8 bases. The CDR3 is 13 residues long. Germline assignment: CDR1 MNHNS and CDR2 SASEGT. Trimming at V came to 8 bases and at J to 6 bases, leaving 9 bases not matched to a gene.

V gene TRBV5-8 combines with J gene TRBJ1-1; tentatively, D is TRBD1 (6 bases). Germline V gene lookup returns CDR1 SGHTS and CDR2 YDEGEE. CDR3 size: 15 residues. V dropped 2 bases and J dropped 4 bases, with 15 bases sitting between them. The CDR3 here is CASSLLGGVGTEAFF. The CDR3 DNA reads TGTGCCAGCAGCTTATTAGGGGGGGTTGGCACTGAAGCTTTCTTT.

The rearrangement joins TRBV11-2 to TRBJ2-5; D uncertain. Germline CDR1 is SGHAT and CDR2 is FQNNGV. The CDR3 has 15 residues. Trimming stripped 0 bases from V and 5 bases from J, with 13 bases between. CDR3 sequence: CASSLDNYGWETQYF. In DNA form, the CDR3 reads TGTGCCAGCAGCTTAGACAATTACGGTTGGGAGACCCAGTACTTC.

The J gene is TRBJ1-2, the V gene TRBV9; D remains unclear. Trimming shortened V by 4 bases and J by 2 bases, and 12 bases separated the two germline ends. The CDR3 sequence is 14 residues long. Germline CDR1 and CDR2: SGDLS and YYNGEE. The CDR3 loop is CASSPRHGNYGYTF. CDR3 DNA: TGTGCCAGCAGCCCGAGACACGGAAACTATGGCTACACCTTC.

The chain carries TRBV5-6 and TRBJ1-1; perhaps TRBD1 as D (6 bases). The CDR3 extends over 15 amino acids. Per germline, CDR1 SGHDT and CDR2 YYEEEE. The V end was cut by 4 bases, the J end by 3 bases, with 16 bases between. The CDR3 sequence: CASSDQGIRDTEAFF. CDR3 nucleotide sequence: TGTGCCAGCAGCGACCAGGGGATTCGGGACACTGAAGCTTTCTTT.

The V call is TRBV5-1, the J call TRBJ1-5, with 10 bases aligning to TRBD1. In germline, CDR1 is SGHRS, CDR2 YFSETQ. J gave up 6 bases and V 0 bases, and 0 bases lay outside the gene matches. The CDR3 is 14 residues long. The CDR3 spells CASSLGQGAQPQHF. CDR3 nucleotides: TGCGCCAGCAGCTTGGGACAGGGGGCTCAGCCCCAGCATTTT.

This clone was found a few times. The chain has TRBV7-2 and TRBJ1-1, with 7 bases fitting TRBD1. This CDR3 region has 13 residues. Trimming took 1 base from V and 9 from J; bases not matched to a gene: 5. Germline V CDR1 and CDR2: SGHTA, FQGNSA. The CDR3 region has the DNA TGTGCCAGCAGCTTAGTTGACAGGGCGCAAGCTTTCTTT. Translating it yields CASSLVDRAQAFF.

In this sample, this clone turned up a few times. The V call is TRBV7-2, the J call TRBJ1-2; a weak D match, TRBD1 (5 bases). The CDR3 loop spans 12 amino acids. V lost 2 bases, J lost 6 bases, and 7 bases lay in between. Germline V CDR1 and CDR2: SGHTA, FQGNSA. The CDR3 protein is CASSLQGNGYTF. The CDR3, as DNA: TGTGCCAGCAGCTTACAGGGAAATGGCTACACCTTC.

The chain joins TRBV5-1 to TRBJ2-7; TRBD1 is a possible D gene (5 bases). Germline loops: CDR1 SGHRS, CDR2 YFSETQ. The CDR3 runs to 14 residues. V lost 1 base and J lost 0, with 8 bases in between. The CDR3 region is CASSLQGSSYEQYF. Here the CDR3 DNA reads TGCGCCAGCAGCTTGCAGGGTAGCTCCTACGAGCAGTACTTC.

This sequence joins TRBV10-3 and TRBJ1-1; 10 positions match TRBD1. CDR1 is ENHRY, CDR2 SYGVKD, per germline. The V and J ends lost 6 bases and 1 base, in that order; junction bases with no gene match: 5. The CDR3 spans 15 residues. The CDR3 bases are TGTGCCATCAGCGACAGGGGGCGCGCGAACACTGAAGCTTTCTTT. This translates into CAISDRGRANTEAFF.

The J gene is TRBJ2-2, the V gene TRBV9, with 7 nucleotides matching TRBD1. The CDR3 loop spans 14 amino acids. Germline CDR1 SGDLS, CDR2 YYNGEE. V dropped 0 bases and J dropped 6; count of bases not matched to a gene: 2. CDR3 protein: CASSVEGGSGELFF. CDR3 coding DNA: TGTGCCAGCAGCGTAGAAGGGGGCTCCGGGGAGCTGTTTTTT.

The J gene is TRBJ1-2, the V gene TRBV11-2, with D possibly matching TRBD1 (5 bases). Germline V gene data show CDR1 as SGHAT and CDR2 as FQNNGV. The CDR3 totals 15 residues. V was shortened by 3 bases and J by 2 bases, with 13 bases between the two germline ends. CDR3 sequence reads: CASSLTGTPNYGYTF. CDR3 sequence (DNA): TGTGCCAGCAGCTTGACCGGGACTCCGAACTATGGCTACACCTTC.

This clone was counted once. The chain is built from TRBV25-1 and TRBJ1-2; 7 bases line up with TRBD1. Looked up from germline, CDR1 is MGHDK and CDR2 is SYGVNS. The CDR3 runs to 17 residues. J was trimmed by 1 base and V by 0 bases; bases with no gene match: 8. The CDR3 coding sequence is TGTGCCAGCAGTGAATATGACAGGGCGGCGGGTAACTATGGCTACACCTTC. Its protein is CASSEYDRAAGNYGYTF.

The chain couples TRBV7-9 to TRBJ1-4; D is undetermined. V lost 5 bases to trimming and J lost 10 bases, with 8 bases between them. The CDR3 covers 11 residues. Germline V CDR1 and CDR2: SEHNR, FQNEAQ (reference sequence). The CDR3 here is CASSPAGKLFF. CDR3 bases: TGTGCCAGCAGCCCGGCAGGAAAACTGTTTTTT.

V and J are TRBV9 and TRBJ1-1, with 9 bases lining up with TRBD1. Germline CDR1 is SGDLS and CDR2 is YYNGEE. This CDR3 region has 16 residues. The ends lost 0 bases at V and 1 base at J; junction bases unmatched: 4. DNA for the CDR3: TGTGCCAGCAGCGTAGGAGGGGACAGGGCGAACACTGAAGCTTTCTTT. Its translation is CASSVGGDRANTEAFF.

There are a few counts of this clone. The chain combines TRBV5-1 with TRBJ2-5; 7 positions match TRBD2. The germline CDR1 and CDR2 sequences are SGHRS and YFSETQ. V was clipped by 0 bases and J by 1 base; unmatched bases: 6. The CDR3 length is 16 residues. The CDR3 loop reads CASSLEWGTIQETQYF. CDR3 nucleotides: TGCGCCAGCAGCTTGGAATGGGGGACTATCCAAGAGACCCAGTACTTC.

This clone was recorded only once. The chain employs TRBV6-5 and TRBJ2-5; D remains ambiguous. V was clipped by 4 bases and J by 7 bases, with 16 bases between them. The V gene's germline CDR1 is MNHEY and CDR2 SVGAGI. This CDR3 comprises 14 residues. CDR3 loop: CASSSATGLGTQYF. The DNA of the CDR3 is TGTGCCAGCAGTTCGGCCACTGGTCTAGGGACCCAGTACTTC.

This chain connects TRBV11-2 to TRBJ2-6; a possible D gene is TRBD1 (5 bases). CDR3 length equals 15 residues. Deletions cut 4 bases from V and 0 bases from J, with 7 bases between. Germline lookup yields CDR1 SGHAT and CDR2 FQNNGV. The CDR3 nucleotides are TGTGCCAGCAGCTCCAGGGCCTCTGGGGCCAACGTCCTGACTTTC. It specifies CASSSRASGANVLTF.

J is TRBJ2-1 and V is TRBV7-8; 13 nucleotides line up with TRBD2. In germline, CDR1 is SGHVS, CDR2 FQNEAQ. The CDR3 has 15 residues. V trimming: 5 bases; J trimming: 7 bases; junction bases outside the gene matches: 5. The CDR3 loop is CASSTGTSGENEQFF. The CDR3, as DNA: TGTGCCAGCAGCACCGGGACTAGCGGGGAAAATGAGCAGTTCTTC.

A few counts support this clone. The rearrangement joins TRBV7-3 to TRBJ1-1, with D possibly TRBD1 on 5 matching bases. The CDR3 extends over 14 amino acids. Trimming pared 5 bases from V and 8 bases from J, leaving 18 bases between. Germline V gene data show CDR1 as SGHTA and CDR2 as FQGTGA. CDR3 residues: CASSPTGPNREAFF. The DNA for the CDR3 is TGTGCCAGCAGCCCCACAGGTCCCAATCGGGAAGCTTTCTTT.

This clone has just one count. The chain recombines TRBV5-4 with TRBJ2-7; D may be TRBD1 (7 bases). V was cut by 4 bases and J by 4 bases, with 15 bases left in between. Germline assignment: CDR1 SGHNT and CDR2 YYREEE (reference sequence). This CDR3 region has 14 residues. The DNA for the CDR3 is TGTGCCAGCAGCCCCGGGCAGGGGGGATACGAGCAGTACTTC. Encoded protein: CASSPGQGGYEQYF.

The V gene is TRBV4-1, the J gene TRBJ1-1, with 8 bases fitting TRBD1. Germline CDR1 and CDR2: MGHRA and YSYEKL. J gave up 0 bases and V 0 bases, and 15 bases lay outside the gene matches. This CDR3 region has 20 residues. The CDR3 spells CASSQERRTGGFKMNTEAFF. The CDR3 DNA follows: TGCGCCAGCAGCCAAGAAAGGAGAACAGGGGGGTTTAAAATGAACACTGAAGCTTTCTTT.

The chain has TRBV7-9 and TRBJ1-5; 10 nucleotides align to TRBD1. V shed 1 base and J 4 bases; nucleotides not matched to a gene: 1. The germline V gene encodes CDR1 SEHNR and CDR2 FQNEAQ (reference sequence). CDR3 length: 15 residues. The CDR3 DNA follows: TGTGCCAGCAGCTTAGGGGGACAGGGGAATCAGCCCCAGCATTTT. Translated: CASSLGGQGNQPQHF.